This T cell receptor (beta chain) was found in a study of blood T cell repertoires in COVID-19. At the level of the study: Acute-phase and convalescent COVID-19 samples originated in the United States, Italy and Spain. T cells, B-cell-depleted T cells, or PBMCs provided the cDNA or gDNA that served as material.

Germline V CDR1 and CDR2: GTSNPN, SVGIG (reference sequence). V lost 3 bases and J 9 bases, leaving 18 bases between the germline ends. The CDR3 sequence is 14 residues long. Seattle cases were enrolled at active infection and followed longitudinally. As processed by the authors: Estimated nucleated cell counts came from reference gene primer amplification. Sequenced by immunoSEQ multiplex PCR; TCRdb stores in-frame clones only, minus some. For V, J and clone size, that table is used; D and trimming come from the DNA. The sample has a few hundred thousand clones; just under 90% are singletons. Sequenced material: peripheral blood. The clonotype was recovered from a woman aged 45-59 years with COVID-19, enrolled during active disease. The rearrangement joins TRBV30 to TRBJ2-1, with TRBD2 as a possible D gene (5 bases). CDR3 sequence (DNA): TGTGCCTGGAGGGCAGGTGGGAATCGGGGTGAGCAGTTCTTC. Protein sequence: CAWRAGGNRGEQFF.